The TCR beta chain under discussion was sequenced for a study of blood T cell repertoires in COVID-19. Overall study context: Samples of COVID-19 (acute and convalescent) were obtained from the United States, Italy and Spain. T cells, B-cell-depleted T cells, or PBMCs provided the cDNA or gDNA that served as material.

The CDR3 is made up of 15 amino acids. V lost 3 bases to trimming and J lost 4 bases, with 16 bases between them. The germline V gene has CDR1 SGHDT and CDR2 YYEEEE. The table lists this clone with a few counts. Per the authors' pipeline: Quantification of nucleated cells was approximated via reference gene primer amplification. The method was immunoSEQ multiplex PCR; TCRdb's version includes in-frame clones alone and lacks a portion of them. D and trimming were read from the DNA, whereas the V and J calls and clone size are those reported in that table. The table shows more than 85,000 clones, with over 70% occurring only once.

The receptor was isolated from a man between 65 and 85 years old with acute or convalescent COVID-19. V usage is TRBV5-6 and J usage is TRBJ1-1, with D tentatively TRBD1 (5 bases). Sequencing used peripheral blood. The CDR3 loop reads CASSSLIQGGTEAFF. For the CDR3, the DNA is TGTGCCAGCAGCTCCTTAATCCAGGGTGGCACTGAAGCTTTCTTT.